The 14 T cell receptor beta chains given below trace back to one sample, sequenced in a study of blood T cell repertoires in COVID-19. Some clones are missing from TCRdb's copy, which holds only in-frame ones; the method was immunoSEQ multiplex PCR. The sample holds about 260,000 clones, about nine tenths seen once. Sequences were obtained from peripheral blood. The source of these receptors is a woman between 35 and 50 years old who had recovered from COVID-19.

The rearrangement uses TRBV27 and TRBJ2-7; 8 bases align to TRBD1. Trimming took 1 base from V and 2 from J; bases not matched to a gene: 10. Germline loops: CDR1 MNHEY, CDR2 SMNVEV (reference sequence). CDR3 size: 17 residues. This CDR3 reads CASSLFSGQGRTYEQYF. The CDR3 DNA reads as TGTGCCAGCAGTTTATTCTCCGGACAGGGAAGAACCTACGAGCAGTACTTC.

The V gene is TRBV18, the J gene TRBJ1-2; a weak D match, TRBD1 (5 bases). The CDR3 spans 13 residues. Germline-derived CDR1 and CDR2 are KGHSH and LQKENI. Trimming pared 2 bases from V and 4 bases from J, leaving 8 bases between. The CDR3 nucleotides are TGTGCCAGCTCACCATCCAGGGCCTATGGCTACACCTTC. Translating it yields CASSPSRAYGYTF. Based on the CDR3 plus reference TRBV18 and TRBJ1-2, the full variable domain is NAGVMQNPRHLVRRRGQEARLRCSPMKGHSHVYWYRQLPEEGLKFMVYLQKENIIDESGMPKERFSAEFPKEGPSILRIQQVVRGDSAAYFCASSPSRAYGYTFGSGTRLTVV.

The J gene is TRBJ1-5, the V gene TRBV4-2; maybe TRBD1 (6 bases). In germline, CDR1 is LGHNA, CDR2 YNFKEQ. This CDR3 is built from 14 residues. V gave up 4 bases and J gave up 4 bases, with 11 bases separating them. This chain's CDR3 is CASSPRTENQPQHF. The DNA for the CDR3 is TGTGCCAGCAGCCCCAGGACAGAGAATCAGCCCCAGCATTTT.

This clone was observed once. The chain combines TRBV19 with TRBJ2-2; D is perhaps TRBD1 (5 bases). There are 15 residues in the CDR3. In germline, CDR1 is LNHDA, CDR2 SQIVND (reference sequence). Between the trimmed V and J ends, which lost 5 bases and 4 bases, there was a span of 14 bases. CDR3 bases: TGTGCCAGTAGTCTTCACCAGGGTGGCACCGGGGAGCTGTTTTTT. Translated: CASSLHQGGTGELFF.

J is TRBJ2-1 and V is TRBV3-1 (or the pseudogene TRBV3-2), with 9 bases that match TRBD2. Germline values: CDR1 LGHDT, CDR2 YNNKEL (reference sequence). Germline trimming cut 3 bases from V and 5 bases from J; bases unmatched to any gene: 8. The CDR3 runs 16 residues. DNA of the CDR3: TGTGCCAGCAGCCAGGGAGCGGGGGGCCCGGACAATGAGCAGTTCTTC. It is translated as CASSQGAGGPDNEQFF.

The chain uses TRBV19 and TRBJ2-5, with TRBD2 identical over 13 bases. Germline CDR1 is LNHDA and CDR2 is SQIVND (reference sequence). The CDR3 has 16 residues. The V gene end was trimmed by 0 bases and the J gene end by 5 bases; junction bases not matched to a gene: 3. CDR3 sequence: CASSIELAGGQETQYF. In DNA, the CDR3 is TGTGCCAGTAGTATAGAACTAGCGGGGGGGCAGGAGACCCAGTACTTC.

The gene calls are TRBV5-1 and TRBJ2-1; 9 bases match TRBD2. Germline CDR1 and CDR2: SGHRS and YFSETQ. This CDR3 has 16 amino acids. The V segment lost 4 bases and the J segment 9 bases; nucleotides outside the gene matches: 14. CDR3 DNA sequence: TGCGCCAGCAGCGCGGAGCTAGCGGGATCCTCCGGTGAGCAGTTCTTC. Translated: CASSAELAGSSGEQFF.

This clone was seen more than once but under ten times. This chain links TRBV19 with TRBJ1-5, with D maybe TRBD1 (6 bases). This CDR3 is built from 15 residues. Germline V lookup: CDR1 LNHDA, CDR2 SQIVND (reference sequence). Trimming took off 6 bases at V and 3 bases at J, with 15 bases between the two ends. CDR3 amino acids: CASRVLQGHNQPQHF. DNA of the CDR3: TGTGCCAGTAGGGTCCTACAGGGCCACAATCAGCCCCAGCATTTT. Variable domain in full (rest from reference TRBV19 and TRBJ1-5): DGGITQSPKYLFRKEGQNVTLSCEQNLNHDAMYWYRQDPGQGLRLIYYSQIVNDFQKGDIAEGYSVSREKKESFPLTVTSAQKNPTAFYLCASRVLQGHNQPQHFGDGTRLSIL.

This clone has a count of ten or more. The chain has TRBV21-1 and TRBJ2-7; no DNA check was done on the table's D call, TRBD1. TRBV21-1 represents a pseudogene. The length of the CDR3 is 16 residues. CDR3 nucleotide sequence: TGTGCCAGCACCCCCCCCGGGACAGGGATATCGTACGAGCAGTACTTC. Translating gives CASTPPGTGISYEQYF.

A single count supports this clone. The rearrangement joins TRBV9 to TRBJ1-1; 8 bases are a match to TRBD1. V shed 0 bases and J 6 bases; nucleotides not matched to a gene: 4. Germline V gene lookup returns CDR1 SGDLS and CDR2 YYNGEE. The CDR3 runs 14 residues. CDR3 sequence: CASSVVQGAPEAFF. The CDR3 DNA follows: TGTGCCAGCAGCGTAGTTCAGGGGGCCCCTGAAGCTTTCTTT. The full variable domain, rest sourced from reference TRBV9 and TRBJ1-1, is DSGVTQTPKHLITATGQRVTLRCSPRSGDLSVYWYQQSLDQGLQFLIQYYNGEERAKGNILERFSAQQFPDLHSELNLSSLELGDSALYFCASSVVQGAPEAFFGQGTRLTVV.

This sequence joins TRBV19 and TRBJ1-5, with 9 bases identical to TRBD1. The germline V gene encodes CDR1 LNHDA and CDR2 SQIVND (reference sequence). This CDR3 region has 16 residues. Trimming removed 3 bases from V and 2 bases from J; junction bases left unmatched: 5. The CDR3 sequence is CASSMEGQGGNQPQHF. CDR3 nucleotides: TGTGCCAGTAGTATGGAGGGACAGGGAGGCAATCAGCCCCAGCATTTT.

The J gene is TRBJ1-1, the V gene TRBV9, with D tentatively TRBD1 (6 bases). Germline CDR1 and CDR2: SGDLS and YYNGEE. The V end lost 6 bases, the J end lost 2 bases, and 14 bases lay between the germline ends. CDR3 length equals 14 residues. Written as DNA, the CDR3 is TGTGCCAGCAACCCTGGGGGCCTTAACACTGAAGCTTTCTTT. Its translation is CASNPGGLNTEAFF.

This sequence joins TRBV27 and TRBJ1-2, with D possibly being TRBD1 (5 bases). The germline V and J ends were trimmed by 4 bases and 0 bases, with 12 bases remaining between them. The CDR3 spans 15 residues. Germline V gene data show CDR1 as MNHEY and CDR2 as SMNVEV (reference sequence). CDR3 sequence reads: CASSSSGRSNYGYTF. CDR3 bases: TGTGCCAGCAGTTCATCAGGGAGGTCTAACTATGGCTACACCTTC.

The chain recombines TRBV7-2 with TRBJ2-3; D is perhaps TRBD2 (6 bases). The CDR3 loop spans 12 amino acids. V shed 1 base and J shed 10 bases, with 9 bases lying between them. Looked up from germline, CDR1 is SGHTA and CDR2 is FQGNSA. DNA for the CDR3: TGTGCCAGCAGCTTAGACAGCGGGCCGCAGTATTTT. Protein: CASSLDSGPQYF.